This T cell receptor beta chain was identified in a study of shared clonotypes between healthy human individuals. Study at large: CD4 naive and CD4 memory each took three plates per donor, while CD8 naive took two and CD8 memory one.

In germline, CDR1 is LNHDA, CDR2 SQIVND (reference sequence). Unmatched junction bases numbered 5, after V lost 4 bases and J lost 5 bases. The CDR3 loop spans 13 amino acids. Each of the donors was a healthy adult who was HIV-negative and had not had a recent acute infection or vaccination. The study ran the assay at deep level. Template for every sorted-subset replicate PCR totaled approximately 0.2 ug DNA, around 33,000 T cell genomes. Here immunoSEQ multiplex PCR was the method, and the copy in TCRdb shows in-frame clones only, minus some. The data hold 2,500,000 or so clones, with about 90% observed a single time.

This rearrangement joins TRBV19 to TRBJ2-7, with 7 bases matching TRBD2. This clonotype was obtained from a man between 18 and 35 years old in good health. Some clones in this sample may be carry-over from other donors' samples. Sequences were obtained from naive CD4+ T cells from PBMCs. Subset meaning: CD45RA+ positively selected. CDR3 region: CASSKDGGNEQYF. CDR3 nucleotides: TGTGCCAGTAGTAAAGACGGGGGGAACGAGCAGTACTTC.